Here is one T cell receptor (beta chain) with its context. The identical CDR3 is also encoded by other nucleotide sequences in the sample. The CDR3 totals 14 residues. In germline, CDR1 is SEHNR, CDR2 FQNEAQ (reference sequence). The V end was cut by 3 bases, the J end by 0 bases, with 7 bases between. The data stem from a study of blood T cell repertoires in COVID-19. Study-level background: Material from acute and convalescent COVID-19 was sourced from the United States, Italy and Spain. T cells, B-cell-depleted T cells, or PBMCs supplied cDNA or gDNA.

Measured with immunoSEQ multiplex PCR; TCRdb has only the in-frame clones, and not every one. The data hold 110,000 or so clones, with around 84% observed a single time. V and J are TRBV7-9 and TRBJ2-3, with D possibly being TRBD2 (6 bases). The TCR comes from a man aged 35-49 years with acute or convalescent COVID-19. Sequenced: peripheral blood. Here the CDR3 DNA reads TGTGCCAGCAGCTTGCGGGACAGCACAGATACGCAGTATTTT. Translated: CASSLRDSTDTQYF.